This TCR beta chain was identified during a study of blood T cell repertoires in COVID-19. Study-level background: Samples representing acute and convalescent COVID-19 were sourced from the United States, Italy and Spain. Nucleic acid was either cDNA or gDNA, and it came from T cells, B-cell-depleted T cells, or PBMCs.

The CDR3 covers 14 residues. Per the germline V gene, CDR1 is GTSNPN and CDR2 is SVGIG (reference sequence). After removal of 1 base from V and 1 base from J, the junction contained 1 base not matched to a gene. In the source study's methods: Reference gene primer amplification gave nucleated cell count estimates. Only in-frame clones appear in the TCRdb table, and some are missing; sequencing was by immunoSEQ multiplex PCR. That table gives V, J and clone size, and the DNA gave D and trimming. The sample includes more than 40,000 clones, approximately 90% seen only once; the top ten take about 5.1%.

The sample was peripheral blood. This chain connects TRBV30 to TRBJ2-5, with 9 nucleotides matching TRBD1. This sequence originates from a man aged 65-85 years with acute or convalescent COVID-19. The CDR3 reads CAWSGTGVQETQYF. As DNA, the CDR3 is TGTGCCTGGAGTGGGACAGGGGTCCAAGAGACCCAGTACTTC.